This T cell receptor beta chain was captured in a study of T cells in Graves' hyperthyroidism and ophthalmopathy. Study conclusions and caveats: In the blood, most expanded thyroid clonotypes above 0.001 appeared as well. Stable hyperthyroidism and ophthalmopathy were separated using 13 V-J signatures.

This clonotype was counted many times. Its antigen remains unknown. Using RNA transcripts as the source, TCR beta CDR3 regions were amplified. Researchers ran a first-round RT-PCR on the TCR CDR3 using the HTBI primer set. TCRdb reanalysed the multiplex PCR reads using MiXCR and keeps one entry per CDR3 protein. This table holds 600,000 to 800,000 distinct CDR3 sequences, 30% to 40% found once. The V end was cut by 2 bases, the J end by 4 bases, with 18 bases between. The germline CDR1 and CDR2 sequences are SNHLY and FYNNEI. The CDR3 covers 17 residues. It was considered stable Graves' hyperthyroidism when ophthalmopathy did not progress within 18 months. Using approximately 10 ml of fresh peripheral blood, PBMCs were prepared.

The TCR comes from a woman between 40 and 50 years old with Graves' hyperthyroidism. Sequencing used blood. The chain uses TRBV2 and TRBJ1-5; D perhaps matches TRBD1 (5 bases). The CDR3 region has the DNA TGTGCCAGCAGTGAACTCGGGGGAGGAGGCAGGAATCAGCCCCAGCATTTT. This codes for CASSELGGGGRNQPQHF.